This TCR beta chain is from a study of blood T cell repertoires in COVID-19. This table comes from immunoSEQ multiplex PCR, and its TCRdb copy is limited to in-frame clones, with some not included. The table shows more than 350,000 clones, with 70% to 90% occurring only once. The Seattle patients, enrolled during active infection, were followed longitudinally. Germline V gene data show CDR1 as SNHLY and CDR2 as FYNNEI. V shed 3 bases and J shed 6 bases, with 12 bases lying between them. The CDR3 length is 14 residues. The chain has TRBV2 and TRBJ1-5, with a tentative D call TRBD1 (5 bases). The receptor's source is a woman aged 25 to 45 with COVID-19, enrolled during active disease. What was sequenced was peripheral blood. The CDR3, as DNA: TGTGCCAGCAGTGAGTCCAGGGTGGGTCAGCCCCAGCATTTT. Translated: CASSESRVGQPQHF.